One and the same sample provided the 3 T cell receptor beta chains below, sequenced in a study of cytotoxic CD8 clonotypes in ibrutinib-treated CLL. Profiled with immunoSEQ multiplex PCR; TCRdb holds only in-frame clones, not every one. The table lists over 200,000 clones, around 70% of them singletons. The specimen was PBMCs, collected after 12 months of ibrutinib treatment. The receptors originated from a human donor with chronic lymphocytic leukemia.

This clone showed up just once. The chain joins TRBV18 to TRBJ2-1; D remains unclear. The CDR3 totals 13 residues. The germline CDR1 and CDR2 sequences are KGHSH and LQKENI. Trimming stripped 2 bases from V and 12 bases from J, with 14 bases between. The CDR3 sequence is CASSPDAEIPQFF. CDR3 nucleotide sequence: TGTGCCAGCTCACCAGACGCGGAAATCCCGCAGTTCTTC.

The CDR3 DNA reads as TGTGCCAGCAGCTTAGAATCGTGGGATACGCAGTATTTT. The encoded protein is CASSLESWDTQYF. The chain employs TRBV7-2 and TRBJ2-3; unclear D gene. The length of the CDR3 is 13 residues. Germline CDR1 reads SGHTA; CDR2 reads FQGNSA. The V and J ends lost 1 base and 6 bases respectively, with 8 bases between them.

This clone was counted ten times or more. CDR3 amino acids: CARTGDPQETQYF. The CDR3 DNA reads as TGTGCACGGACAGGGGACCCCCAAGAGACCCAGTACTTC. This sequence joins TRBV30 and TRBJ2-5; 9 nucleotides line up with TRBD1. Germline loops: CDR1 GTSNPN, CDR2 SVGIG (reference sequence). The CDR3 loop spans 13 amino acids.